This T cell receptor beta chain stems from a study of monozygotic twins with cystic fibrosis. Overall study results and limits: No link emerged between shared CDR3 counts and age, concordance or severity. Unrelated CF individuals shared fewer identical clonotypes than monozygotic CF twins. J usage was most co-twin-similar in 8 of 16 pairs, V in 13. Median Simpson clonality of roughly 0.01 suggested naive T cells predominated.

As regards this clone: The antigen is unknown.

V shed 4 bases, J shed 1 base, and the junction held 11 bases outside the gene matches. Germline V gene lookup returns CDR1 SGHTA and CDR2 FQGNSA. The CDR3 length is 18 residues. Sequenced by immunoSEQ multiplex PCR; TCRdb stores in-frame clones only, minus some. The data contain 30,000 or so clones, around 65% of them singletons. This chain links TRBV7-2 with TRBJ2-3, with 10 bases aligning to TRBD2. The receptor's source is a girl aged 5 to 17 with cystic fibrosis. Sample: blood. The CDR3 DNA is TGTGCCAGCAGCTCCAAAACCGGGACTAGCGTGGGCACAGATACGCAGTATTTT. Its protein product is CASSSKTGTSVGTDTQYF.